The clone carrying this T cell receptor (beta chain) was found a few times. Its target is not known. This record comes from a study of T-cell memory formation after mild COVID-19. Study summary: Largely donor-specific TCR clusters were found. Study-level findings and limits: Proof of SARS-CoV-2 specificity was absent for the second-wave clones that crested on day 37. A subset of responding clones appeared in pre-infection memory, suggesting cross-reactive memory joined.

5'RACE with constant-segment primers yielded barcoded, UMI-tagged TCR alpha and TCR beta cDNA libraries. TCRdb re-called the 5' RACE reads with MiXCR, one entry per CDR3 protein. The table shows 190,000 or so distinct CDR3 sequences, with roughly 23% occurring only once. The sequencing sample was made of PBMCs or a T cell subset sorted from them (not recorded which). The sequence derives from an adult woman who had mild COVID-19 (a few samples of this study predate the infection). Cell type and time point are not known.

The CDR3 DNA is TGTGCCAGCAGCACAGGGTCCTCCTACGAGCAGTACTTC. Translating gives CASSTGSSYEQYF. V usage is TRBV12-3 or TRBV12-4 and J usage is TRBJ2-7; possibly TRBD1 for D (6 bases). The CDR3 is made up of 13 amino acids. Deletions cut 6 bases from V and 0 bases from J, with 9 bases between.